Below, one T cell receptor (beta chain) is given with its context. What this receptor recognizes is not known. The sample holds no much larger clone one base away, and base qualities are not on file. TCRdb lists the instrument as Illumina HiSeq 2500. Quantitative 5'-RACE with molecular barcodes was used to prepare TCR beta libraries. As for how the authors treated the data: To identify disease-linked TCR variants, a new computational method was used, one built on a probabilistic model of VDJ rearrangement. Clones were called with MiXCR by TCRdb after fastp trimmed the public reads at Q25, and only in-frame beta chains were retained. Here each entry gathers all rows of one CDR3 protein and keeps the most common genes and DNA. The V and J calls shown here were made by TCRdb, not taken from the authors' results. Counted in this sample were approximately 540,000 distinct CDR3 sequences; roughly 12% of them appeared once. The ten largest clones represent approximately 6.2% of the sample.

This sample is drawn from a study of CD8 T cells in ankylosing spondylitis (dated by TCRdb to about 2017). For the study in its entirety: T cell receptor beta repertoires were profiled in healthy donors and ankylosing spondylitis patients so that disease-linked TCR variants could be found. The full study cohort was made up of roughly 25 ankylosing spondylitis patients and 95 to 130 healthy donors. Peripheral blood was sampled, and synovial fluid was also collected from ankylosing spondylitis patients. Results and caveats for the whole study, not just this receptor: The disease-linked clones showed a CD8+ phenotype and occurred at relatively low frequencies in peripheral blood. Significant enrichment of the disease-linked clones was reported in matched synovial fluid samples from ankylosing spondylitis patients. Some TCR beta motif variants had previously been reported in synovial fluid and blood of reactive arthritis patients, which suggested common disease-initiation mechanisms. Blood from ankylosing spondylitis patients appeared to be characterized by a TCR beta motif made up of several highly homologous amino acid variants.

The V end loses 2 bases and the J end loses 5 bases, and a stretch of 13 bases separates them. The CDR3 covers 15 residues, taking in both the cysteine and the phenylalanine. Solely the CDR3 DNA is kept, with 45 bases framed from the first base. CDR1 and CDR2 (LNHDA, SQIVND) derive from the germline V gene (reference sequence). This TCR was sampled from a male donor with ankylosing spondylitis. This chain is built from TRBV19 and TRBJ2-1; no D gene call is confident. The material sequenced was blood, either unsorted or a sorted T cell fraction (not recorded which). The CDR3 is CASSISHGLNNEQFF. The nucleotide sequence reads TGTGCCAGTAGTATAAGTCATGGGCTGAACAATGAGCAGTTCTTC.